This TCR beta chain was identified during a study of OX40 agonist ivuxolimab in advanced cancers. Background on the study: Three individuals attained partial responses, comprising one hepatocellular carcinoma case and two cutaneous melanoma cases.

Study-wide results and caveats: Clonal expansion from baseline to week 6 occurred in both CD4+ and CD8+ T cells. Individuals who were partial responders at 0.1-3.0 mg/kg had clonal expansion that ranked among the lowest.

With regard to this clone: The antigen is undetermined.

This CDR3 spans 17 amino acids. Profiling relied on immunoSEQ multiplex PCR, and the TCRdb table lists in-frame clones only, not all of them. Of tens of thousands of clones detected, about 88% appear once; the ten largest clones hold 0.3% to 0.4%. This rearrangement joins TRBV12-2 to TRBJ2-7; the table calls TRBD1, which could not be checked here. TRBV12-2 is labeled a pseudogene. Specimen: CD4+ or CD8+ T cells sorted from blood, collected in a trial of the OX40 agonist ivuxolimab. The TCR sequence derives from an adult with an advanced solid tumor such as melanoma, head and neck, liver or kidney cancer. CDR3 sequence: CASRLTSGTGGKYEQYF. CDR3 DNA: TGTGCAAGTCGCTTAACATCCGGGACAGGGGGGAAATACGAGCAGTACTTC.